The 14 T cell receptor beta chains below all came from one sample that was sequenced in a study of shared clonotypes between healthy human individuals. Generated by immunoSEQ multiplex PCR, the TCRdb table keeps only in-frame clones and is missing some. This table holds some 2 million clones, about 95% found once. Naive CD8 cells lacked CD45RO and underwent positive selection for CCR7, leaving out terminally differentiated effector memory CD45RA+ cells. The source material was naive CD8+ T cells sorted from blood. The origin of the receptors is a man younger than 35 in good health.

The chain has TRBV10-3 and TRBJ2-7, with 8 bases that match TRBD1. Trimming removed 2 bases from V and 1 base from J; junction bases left unmatched: 4. Germline values: CDR1 ENHRY, CDR2 SYGVKD. The CDR3 is made up of 15 amino acids. The CDR3 bases are TGTGCCATCAGTGAGGGAAGACAGGGGTCCTACGAGCAGTACTTC. Amino acid sequence: CAISEGRQGSYEQYF.

This chain links TRBV15 with TRBJ1-4, with 8 bases aligning to TRBD1. Germline assignment: CDR1 LNHNV and CDR2 YYDKDF (reference sequence). J gave up 6 bases and V 3 bases, and 6 bases lay outside the gene matches. The CDR3 length is 15 residues. The CDR3 is CATSSGQGRDEKLFF. In nucleotides, the CDR3 is TGTGCCACCAGCAGTGGACAGGGACGGGATGAAAAACTGTTTTTT. The whole variable domain, remainder taken from reference TRBV15 and TRBJ1-4, is DAMVIQNPRYQVTQFGKPVTLSCSQTLNHNVMYWYQQKSSQAPKLLFHYYDKDFNNEADTPDNFQSRRPNTSFCFLDIRSPGLGDTAMYLCATSSGQGRDEKLFFGSGTQLSVL.

The rearrangement links TRBV7-9 to TRBJ2-7; D remains unclear. From germline, CDR1 is SEHNR and CDR2 FQNEAQ (reference sequence). Trimming cost V 5 bases and J 3 bases, with 11 bases left between them. CDR3 size: 13 residues. The CDR3 DNA is TGTGCCAGCAGCGATAACATGTACTACGAGCAGTACTTC. Translation gives CASSDNMYYEQYF.

This chain uses TRBV9 with TRBJ2-7; 11 nucleotides line up with TRBD1. Germline V CDR1 and CDR2: SGDLS, YYNGEE. V dropped 3 bases and J dropped 6; count of bases not matched to a gene: 11. CDR3 length: 16 amino acids. CDR3 coding DNA: TGTGCCAGCAGCGCAGTAGGGGCCGGGACAGGGGGCGAGCAGTACTTC. This gives the protein CASSAVGAGTGGEQYF.

This chain uses TRBV5-6 with TRBJ1-4; D is possibly TRBD1 (5 bases). The V end was cut by 1 base, the J end by 3 bases, with 16 bases between. The CDR3 runs 17 residues. CDR1 is SGHDT and CDR2 is YYEEEE in the germline V gene. The CDR3 sequence: CASSLSSLGAANEKLFF. Written as DNA, the CDR3 is TGTGCCAGCAGCTTGTCAAGTCTCGGGGCGGCTAATGAAAAACTGTTTTTT. The whole variable domain, filled in from reference TRBV5-6 and TRBJ1-4, reads DAGVTQSPTHLIKTRGQQVTLRCSPKSGHDTVSWYQQALGQGPQFIFQYYEEEERQRGNFPDRFSGHQFPNYSSELNVNALLLGDSALYLCASSLSSLGAANEKLFFGSGTQLSVL.

This clone was detected only once. Distinct nucleotide sequences in the sample also encode this CDR3. The chain carries TRBV7-9 and TRBJ1-1; no clear D gene. The V end was cut by 3 bases, the J end by 1 base, with 3 bases between. CDR3 length: 12 residues. Germline V gene data show CDR1 as SEHNR and CDR2 as FQNEAQ (reference sequence). The CDR3 sequence is CASSLWNTEAFF. DNA of the CDR3: TGTGCCAGCAGCTTGTGGAACACTGAAGCTTTCTTT. The whole variable domain, remainder taken from reference TRBV7-9 and TRBJ1-1, is DTGVSQNPRHKITKRGQNVTFRCDPISEHNRLYWYRQTLGQGPEFLTYFQNEAQLEKSRLLSDRFSAERPKGSFSTLEIQRTEQGDSAMYLCASSLWNTEAFFGQGTRLTVV.

To note about this clone: Other nucleotide sequences in the sample specify the same CDR3. V gene TRBV28 combines with J gene TRBJ2-7; D perhaps matches TRBD1 (5 bases). This CDR3 has 14 residues. Trimming pared 3 bases from V and 0 bases from J, leaving 9 bases between. Germline loops: CDR1 MDHEN, CDR2 SYDVKM. For the CDR3, the DNA is TGTGCCAGCAGTTTGCAGGGCAGCTCCTACGAGCAGTACTTC. Amino acid sequence: CASSLQGSSYEQYF.

This clone was detected only once. The J gene is TRBJ2-3, the V gene TRBV15, with 10 positions matching TRBD2. CDR1 LNHNV and CDR2 YYDKDF come from the germline V gene (reference sequence). Losses at the gene ends were 0 bases for V and 0 bases for J; bases not matched to a gene: 12. This CDR3 is 20 amino acids long. This CDR3 reads CATSRDLSVAGGDSTDTQYF. The CDR3 DNA reads as TGTGCCACCAGCAGAGATTTATCGGTAGCGGGGGGCGATAGCACAGATACGCAGTATTTT.

This sequence joins TRBV10-3 and TRBJ2-7; a weak D match, TRBD1 (6 bases). Germline V CDR1 and CDR2: ENHRY, SYGVKD. V dropped 5 bases and J dropped 4 bases, with 12 bases sitting between them. The CDR3 is 13 amino acids. This CDR3 is CAISYNTGYEQYF. In DNA form, the CDR3 reads TGTGCCATCAGTTATAATACAGGGTACGAGCAGTACTTC.

The chain uses TRBV29-1 and TRBJ2-3; 11 nucleotides align to TRBD2. This CDR3 has 14 residues. The V gene's germline CDR1 is SQVTM and CDR2 ANQGSEA. V was pared by 7 bases and J by 4 bases, with 7 bases of the junction left unmatched. The CDR3 region has the DNA TGCAGCGCCTATTCTAGCGGGGGGCCAGATACGCAGTATTTT. Translating gives CSAYSSGGPDTQYF.

This rearrangement joins TRBV27 to TRBJ2-7; TRBD2 matches at 7 bases. The CDR3 has 14 amino acids. V trimming: 3 bases; J trimming: 3 bases; junction bases outside the gene matches: 5. Germline V gives CDR1 MNHEY, CDR2 SMNVEV (reference sequence). CDR3 coding DNA: TGTGCCAGCAGTTTTGGGACTAACTTCTACGAGCAGTACTTC. This sequence encodes CASSFGTNFYEQYF.

This chain joins TRBV10-1 and TRBJ2-3; weak D call: TRBD2 (5 bases). This CDR3 comprises 15 residues. The germline V gene encodes CDR1 WNHNN and CDR2 SYGVQD (reference sequence). Deletions cut 3 bases from V and 4 bases from J, with 14 bases between. CDR3 nucleotide sequence: TGCGCCAGCAGTGATATTAACGGGGAAGCAGATACGCAGTATTTT. Encoded protein: CASSDINGEADTQYF.

The chain is built from TRBV6-5 and TRBJ2-5; TRBD1 aligns across 7 bases. Germline CDR1 is MNHEY and CDR2 is SVGAGI. J was trimmed by 5 bases and V by 6 bases; bases with no gene match: 9. There are 14 residues in the CDR3. The CDR3 DNA reads TGTGCCAGCAGGGTGTACAGGGGAGCGGAGACCCAGTACTTC. This translates into CASRVYRGAETQYF.

V is TRBV27 and J is TRBJ1-5; D remains ambiguous. Deletions cut 3 bases from V and 5 bases from J, with 8 bases between. Germline V gene sequence: CDR1 MNHEY, CDR2 SMNVEV (reference sequence). The CDR3 sequence is 13 residues long. The CDR3 DNA reads as TGTGCCAGCAGTTTCCACCAAGATCAGCCCCAGCATTTT. Protein product: CASSFHQDQPQHF.